This TCR beta chain was observed in a study of CD8 T cells in ankylosing spondylitis. MiXCR was run by TCRdb on the 5' RACE reads, yielding one entry per CDR3 protein. This table has roughly 220,000 distinct CDR3 sequences, approximately 10% appearing once. The germline CDR1 and CDR2 sequences are MDHEN and SYDVKM. CDR3 length: 20 amino acids. V lost 0 bases and J lost 1, with 24 bases in between. Sequenced input: blood, either unsorted or a sorted T cell fraction (not recorded which). The gene calls are TRBV28 and TRBJ1-1; D is perhaps TRBD1 (6 bases). The TCR sequence derives from a male donor with ankylosing spondylitis or in good health (not recorded which). The CDR3 is CASSLWARKGGAGGNTEAFF. CDR3 DNA sequence: TGTGCCAGCAGTTTATGGGCCAGGAAGGGGGGGGCAGGAGGGAACACTGAAGCTTTCTTT. Full variable domain (rest looked up from reference TRBV28 and TRBJ1-1): DVKVTQSSRYLVKRTGEKVFLECVQDMDHENMFWYRQDPGLGLRLIYFSYDVKMKEKGDIPEGYSVSREKKERFSLILESASTNQTSMYLCASSLWARKGGAGGNTEAFFGQGTRLTVV.